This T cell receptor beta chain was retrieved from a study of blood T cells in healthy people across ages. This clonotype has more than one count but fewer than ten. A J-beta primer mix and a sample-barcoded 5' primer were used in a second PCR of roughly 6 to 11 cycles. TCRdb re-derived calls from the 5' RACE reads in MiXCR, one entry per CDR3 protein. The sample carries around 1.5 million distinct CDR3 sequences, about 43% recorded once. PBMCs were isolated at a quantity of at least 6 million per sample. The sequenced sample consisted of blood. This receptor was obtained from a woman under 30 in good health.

This chain's CDR3 is CASSVHMNEQFF. CDR3 sequence (DNA): TGCGCCAGCAGTGTCCATATGAATGAGCAGTTCTTC. The chain joins TRBV10-2 to TRBJ2-1; D remains unclear. The CDR3 totals 12 residues. Trimming shortened V by 4 bases and J by 7 bases, and 8 bases separated the two germline ends. Per the germline V gene, CDR1 is WSHSY and CDR2 is SAAADI.